These T cell receptor beta chains were read from a single sample in a study of cytomegalovirus exposure and HLA in healthy donors. Data came from immunoSEQ multiplex PCR; TCRdb stores just in-frame clones and leaves some out. The sample yields roughly 120,000 clones, roughly three quarters seen once. Sequenced material: PBMCs. The receptors were gathered from a man between 25 and 39 years old in good health and CMV-seropositive. The CDR3 runs from the conserved cysteine through the conserved F or W. Fields, in order: J gene, V gene, CDR3 length, D gene, clone size, CDR3 protein, CDR3 DNA. A D gene is named only where the DNA matches it firmly. Expanded clones are given a class, and other clones once, few, many or no size at all.

j_call: TRBJ2-6
v_call: TRBV28
cdr3_length: 17
d_call: TRBD1
clone_size: NA
cdr3_aa: CASSSQGVISGANGLTF
cdr3_nt: TGTGCCAGCAGTTCCCAGGGGGTTATCTCTGGGGCCAACGGCCTGACTTTC

j_call: TRBJ2-3
v_call: TRBV5-1
cdr3_length: 16
d_call: TRBD1
clone_size: once
cdr3_aa: CASSLQTGPSTDTQYF
cdr3_nt: TGCGCCAGCAGCCTCCAGACAGGGCCAAGCACAGATACGCAGTATTTT

j_call: TRBJ2-3
v_call: TRBV29-1
cdr3_length: 16
d_call: TRBD2
clone_size: NA
cdr3_aa: CSVDGLGGLGLDTQYF
cdr3_nt: TGCAGCGTTGATGGTCTTGGTGGACTAGGCCTAGATACGCAGTATTTT

j_call: TRBJ2-5
v_call: TRBV7-2
cdr3_length: 15
d_call: TRBD2
clone_size: NA
cdr3_aa: CASSLSGGELGTQYF
cdr3_nt: TGTGCCAGCAGCCTTAGCGGGGGGGAGCTAGGGACCCAGTACTTC

j_call: TRBJ2-5
v_call: TRBV6-1
cdr3_length: 14
d_call: TRBD2
clone_size: once
cdr3_aa: CASNLAGGGETQYF
cdr3_nt: TGTGCCAGCAACCTAGCGGGAGGGGGTGAGACCCAGTACTTC

j_call: TRBJ2-7
v_call: TRBV7-2
cdr3_length: 15
d_call: TRBD1
clone_size: NA
cdr3_aa: CASSRYRGRYGEQYF
cdr3_nt: TGTGCCAGCAGCCGTTACAGGGGCAGGTATGGCGAGCAGTACTTC

j_call: TRBJ2-2
v_call: TRBV6-5
cdr3_length: 13
d_call: NA
clone_size: NA
cdr3_aa: CASSYSGVGELFF
cdr3_nt: TGTGCCAGCAGTTATTCAGGGGTCGGGGAGCTGTTTTTT

j_call: TRBJ2-7
v_call: TRBV6-1
cdr3_length: 14
d_call: NA
clone_size: NA
cdr3_aa: CASSEGPVSYEQYF
cdr3_nt: TGTGCCAGCAGTGAAGGTCCAGTTTCCTACGAGCAGTACTTC

j_call: TRBJ1-5
v_call: TRBV30
cdr3_length: 15
d_call: NA
clone_size: NA
cdr3_aa: CAWSLGTISNQPQHF
cdr3_nt: TGTGCCTGGAGTTTAGGGACAATAAGCAATCAGCCCCAGCATTTT

j_call: TRBJ1-1
v_call: TRBV7-3
cdr3_length: 14
d_call: NA
clone_size: NA
cdr3_aa: CASSSRGGGTEAFF
cdr3_nt: TGTGCCAGCAGCTCCAGGGGAGGGGGCACTGAAGCTTTCTTT

j_call: TRBJ2-2
v_call: TRBV30
cdr3_length: 12
d_call: NA
clone_size: NA
cdr3_aa: CAWGIGVGELFF
cdr3_nt: TGTGCCTGGGGGATAGGGGTCGGGGAGCTGTTTTTT

j_call: TRBJ1-2
v_call: TRBV27
cdr3_length: 17
d_call: TRBD1
clone_size: few
cdr3_aa: CASSYPPGTGLFYGYTF
cdr3_nt: TGTGCCAGCAGTTATCCACCCGGGACAGGGCTCTTCTATGGCTACACCTTC

j_call: TRBJ2-7
v_call: TRBV6-1
cdr3_length: 15
d_call: NA
clone_size: NA
cdr3_aa: CASSEAQHKAYEQYF
cdr3_nt: TGTGCCAGCAGTGAGGCACAGCATAAAGCCTACGAGCAGTACTTC

j_call: TRBJ2-7
v_call: TRBV5-4
cdr3_length: 14
d_call: TRBD1
clone_size: NA
cdr3_aa: CASSLGQGAREQYF
cdr3_nt: TGTGCCAGCAGCTTGGGACAGGGGGCGCGAGAGCAGTACTTC

j_call: TRBJ2-1
v_call: TRBV2
cdr3_length: 14
d_call: NA
clone_size: NA
cdr3_aa: CASTWEGVGVKQFF
cdr3_nt: TGTGCCAGCACCTGGGAGGGGGTAGGGGTAAAGCAGTTCTTC

j_call: TRBJ1-5
v_call: TRBV15
cdr3_length: 17
d_call: TRBD1
clone_size: NA
cdr3_aa: CATRLLPGTGDYQPQHF
cdr3_nt: TGTGCCACCAGACTCCTCCCCGGGACAGGGGATTATCAGCCCCAGCATTTT

j_call: TRBJ2-2
v_call: TRBV6-6
cdr3_length: 14
d_call: NA
clone_size: NA
cdr3_aa: CASSYGLRPGELFF
cdr3_nt: TGTGCCAGCAGTTACGGTCTGAGGCCCGGGGAGCTGTTTTTT

j_call: TRBJ2-6
v_call: TRBV4-1
cdr3_length: 16
d_call: NA
clone_size: once
cdr3_aa: CASSLVWGAGANVLTF
cdr3_nt: TGCGCCAGCAGCCTTGTATGGGGGGCTGGGGCCAACGTCCTGACTTTC

j_call: TRBJ2-7
v_call: TRBV7-3
cdr3_length: 15
d_call: TRBD1
clone_size: NA
cdr3_aa: CASSLSGQGPYEQYF
cdr3_nt: TGTGCCAGCAGCTTATCTGGACAGGGCCCCTACGAGCAGTACTTC

j_call: TRBJ1-1
v_call: TRBV4-3
cdr3_length: 16
d_call: NA
clone_size: NA
cdr3_aa: CASSQDLEGVNTEAFF
cdr3_nt: TGCGCCAGCAGCCAAGATCTTGAGGGTGTGAACACTGAAGCTTTCTTT

j_call: TRBJ2-7
v_call: TRBV5-1
cdr3_length: 14
d_call: TRBD1
clone_size: NA
cdr3_aa: CASSLRTGSYEQYF
cdr3_nt: TGCGCCAGCAGCTTGCGGACAGGTTCCTACGAGCAGTACTTC

j_call: TRBJ2-1
v_call: TRBV13
cdr3_length: 13
d_call: NA
clone_size: few
cdr3_aa: CASSHRDFVEQFF
cdr3_nt: TGTGCCAGCAGCCACCGGGACTTCGTTGAGCAGTTCTTC

j_call: TRBJ1-2
v_call: TRBV7-9
cdr3_length: 13
d_call: TRBD1
clone_size: NA
cdr3_aa: CSSSLGQGYGYTF
cdr3_nt: TGTTCCAGCAGCTTAGGACAGGGCTATGGCTACACCTTC

j_call: TRBJ2-3
v_call: TRBV27
cdr3_length: 15
d_call: TRBD2
clone_size: NA
cdr3_aa: CASSLVAGATDTQYF
cdr3_nt: TGTGCCAGCAGTTTGGTAGCGGGAGCCACGGATACGCAGTATTTT

j_call: TRBJ2-3
v_call: TRBV6-5
cdr3_length: 16
d_call: NA
clone_size: NA
cdr3_aa: CASSYLGGGLTDTQYF
cdr3_nt: TGTGCCAGCAGTTACCTTGGTGGGGGCCTCACAGATACGCAGTATTTT

j_call: TRBJ2-7
v_call: TRBV6-5
cdr3_length: 15
d_call: TRBD1
clone_size: NA
cdr3_aa: CASRPNRGSYYEQYF
cdr3_nt: TGTGCCAGCAGGCCGAACAGGGGTTCGTACTACGAGCAGTACTTC

j_call: TRBJ1-1
v_call: TRBV27
cdr3_length: 12
d_call: NA
clone_size: NA
cdr3_aa: CASSTGRAEAFF
cdr3_nt: TGTGCCAGCAGCACAGGGAGGGCTGAAGCTTTCTTT

j_call: TRBJ2-1
v_call: TRBV11-2
cdr3_length: 13
d_call: NA
clone_size: NA
cdr3_aa: CASSLGEYNEQFF
cdr3_nt: TGTGCCAGCAGCTTAGGGGAGTACAATGAGCAGTTCTTC

j_call: TRBJ2-5
v_call: TRBV27
cdr3_length: 18
d_call: TRBD1
clone_size: NA
cdr3_aa: CASSLGAGTRGRGETQYF
cdr3_nt: TGTGCCAGCAGTTTAGGGGCCGGTACCAGGGGGCGCGGGGAGACCCAGTACTTC

j_call: TRBJ1-1
v_call: TRBV7-8
cdr3_length: 16
d_call: TRBD1
clone_size: NA
cdr3_aa: CASSPRQGGLSTEALF
cdr3_nt: TGTGCCAGCAGCCCTCGACAGGGCGGGTTGAGCACTGAAGCTCTCTTT

j_call: TRBJ2-3
v_call: TRBV5-4
cdr3_length: 13
d_call: NA
clone_size: NA
cdr3_aa: CASSLRGTHTQYF
cdr3_nt: TGTGCCAGCAGCTTAAGGGGTACTCATACGCAGTATTTT

j_call: TRBJ2-2
v_call: TRBV10-3
cdr3_length: 17
d_call: TRBD2
clone_size: NA
cdr3_aa: CAISGGLAGVETGELFF
cdr3_nt: TGTGCCATCAGTGGTGGACTAGCGGGAGTGGAAACCGGGGAGCTGTTTTTT

j_call: TRBJ2-7
v_call: TRBV6-4
cdr3_length: 12
d_call: NA
clone_size: once
cdr3_aa: CASSDPGYEQYF
cdr3_nt: TGTGCCAGCAGTGACCCGGGATACGAGCAGTACTTC

j_call: TRBJ2-5
v_call: TRBV7-8
cdr3_length: 16
d_call: TRBD1
clone_size: NA
cdr3_aa: CASSYSTGGGGETQYF
cdr3_nt: TGTGCCAGCAGCTACAGCACAGGGGGCGGAGGAGAGACCCAGTACTTC

j_call: TRBJ2-3
v_call: TRBV4-3
cdr3_length: 17
d_call: TRBD2
clone_size: NA
cdr3_aa: CASSQDMTLAGPDTQYF
cdr3_nt: TGCGCCAGCAGCCAAGATATGACCCTAGCGGGACCAGATACGCAGTATTTT

j_call: TRBJ2-7
v_call: TRBV6-1
cdr3_length: 13
d_call: NA
clone_size: NA
cdr3_aa: CATERTQQYEQYF
cdr3_nt: TGTGCCACCGAACGGACTCAGCAGTACGAGCAGTACTTC

j_call: TRBJ1-2
v_call: TRBV5-4
cdr3_length: 15
d_call: TRBD1
clone_size: NA
cdr3_aa: CASSSPRDRVYGYTF
cdr3_nt: TGTGCCAGCAGTTCCCCCCGGGACAGGGTCTATGGCTACACCTTC

j_call: TRBJ2-3
v_call: TRBV6-6
cdr3_length: 16
d_call: TRBD2
clone_size: NA
cdr3_aa: CASSLAGGRYTDTQYF
cdr3_nt: TGTGCCAGCAGTCTAGCGGGAGGGCGCTATACAGATACGCAGTATTTT

j_call: TRBJ2-1
v_call: TRBV11-3
cdr3_length: 15
d_call: NA
clone_size: NA
cdr3_aa: CASSLGSGGTNEQFF
cdr3_nt: TGTGCCAGCAGCCTGGGGTCCGGAGGTACGAATGAGCAGTTCTTC

j_call: TRBJ2-1
v_call: TRBV18
cdr3_length: 14
d_call: NA
clone_size: NA
cdr3_aa: CASSSSQDIREQFF
cdr3_nt: TGTGCCAGCTCTTCTTCACAGGACATTCGGGAGCAGTTCTTC

j_call: TRBJ2-3
v_call: TRBV19
cdr3_length: 15
d_call: TRBD1
clone_size: NA
cdr3_aa: CASSRDRGLQDTQYF
cdr3_nt: TGTGCCAGTAGTAGGGACAGGGGGCTCCAAGATACGCAGTATTTT

j_call: TRBJ2-5
v_call: TRBV30
cdr3_length: 13
d_call: NA
clone_size: NA
cdr3_aa: CAWSGLADETQYF
cdr3_nt: TGTGCCTGGAGTGGGCTAGCCGACGAGACCCAGTACTTC

j_call: TRBJ1-1
v_call: TRBV9
cdr3_length: 15
d_call: TRBD1
clone_size: NA
cdr3_aa: CASSAYGQGTAKAFF
cdr3_nt: TGTGCCAGCAGCGCCTATGGACAGGGGACAGCCAAAGCTTTCTTT

j_call: TRBJ2-3
v_call: TRBV29-1
cdr3_length: 13
d_call: TRBD2
clone_size: NA
cdr3_aa: CSARGLPPDTQYF
cdr3_nt: TGCAGCGCACGGGGACTACCTCCAGATACGCAGTATTTT

j_call: TRBJ2-2
v_call: TRBV5-4
cdr3_length: 16
d_call: TRBD1
clone_size: NA
cdr3_aa: CASSSHDRGNTGELFF
cdr3_nt: TGTGCCAGCAGCTCACATGACAGGGGGAACACCGGGGAGCTGTTTTTT

j_call: TRBJ1-2
v_call: TRBV9
cdr3_length: 16
d_call: NA
clone_size: NA
cdr3_aa: CASSGRGVTKPGGYTF
cdr3_nt: TGTGCCAGCAGCGGACGGGGGGTAACAAAGCCTGGCGGCTACACCTTC

j_call: TRBJ2-2
v_call: TRBV7-2
cdr3_length: 16
d_call: NA
clone_size: NA
cdr3_aa: CASSRRGQMNTGELFF
cdr3_nt: TGTGCCAGCAGCCGAAGGGGCCAGATGAACACCGGGGAGCTGTTTTTT

j_call: TRBJ2-7
v_call: TRBV30
cdr3_length: 13
d_call: TRBD1
clone_size: NA
cdr3_aa: CAWGQGAGYEQYF
cdr3_nt: TGTGCCTGGGGGCAGGGGGCAGGCTACGAGCAGTACTTC

j_call: TRBJ1-5
v_call: TRBV21-1
cdr3_length: 19
d_call: NA
clone_size: NA
cdr3_aa: CASSNRADGGTGNNQPQHF
cdr3_nt: TGTGCCAGCAGCAATAGAGCCGATGGCGGGACAGGGAACAATCAGCCCCAGCATTTT

j_call: TRBJ1-1
v_call: TRBV2
cdr3_length: 14
d_call: NA
clone_size: NA
cdr3_aa: CASSEDRANTEAFF
cdr3_nt: TGTGCCAGCAGTGAAGACAGGGCGAACACTGAAGCTTTCTTT

j_call: TRBJ2-2
v_call: TRBV27
cdr3_length: 20
d_call: NA
clone_size: NA
cdr3_aa: CASSFLLAATERRNTGELFF
cdr3_nt: TGTGCCAGCAGTTTTTTACTCGCGGCAACCGAGAGGCGTAACACCGGGGAGCTGTTTTTT

j_call: TRBJ1-5
v_call: TRBV7-8
cdr3_length: 16
d_call: TRBD1
clone_size: NA
cdr3_aa: CASSSTGEDSNQPQHF
cdr3_nt: TGTGCCAGCAGCTCAACAGGGGAGGACAGCAATCAGCCCCAGCATTTT

j_call: TRBJ2-5
v_call: TRBV4-2
cdr3_length: 17
d_call: NA
clone_size: once
cdr3_aa: CASSQVRGGQTRETQYF
cdr3_nt: TGTGCCAGCAGCCAAGTTCGCGGGGGCCAAACCAGAGAGACCCAGTACTTC

j_call: TRBJ2-2
v_call: TRBV6-5
cdr3_length: 16
d_call: NA
clone_size: NA
cdr3_aa: CASSFVIYSNTGELFF
cdr3_nt: TGTGCCAGCAGTTTCGTAATATATTCGAACACCGGGGAGCTGTTTTTT